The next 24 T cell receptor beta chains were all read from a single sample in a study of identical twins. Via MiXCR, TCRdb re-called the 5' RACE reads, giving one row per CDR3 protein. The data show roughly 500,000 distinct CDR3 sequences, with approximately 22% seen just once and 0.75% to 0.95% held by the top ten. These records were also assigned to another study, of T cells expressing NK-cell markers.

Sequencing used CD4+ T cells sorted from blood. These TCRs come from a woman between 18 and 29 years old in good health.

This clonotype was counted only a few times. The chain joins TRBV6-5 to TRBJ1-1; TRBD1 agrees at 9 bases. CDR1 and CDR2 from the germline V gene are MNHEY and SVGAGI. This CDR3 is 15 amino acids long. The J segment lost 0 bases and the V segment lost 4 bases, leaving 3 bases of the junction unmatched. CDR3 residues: CASSFNRGLNTEAFF. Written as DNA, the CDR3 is TGTGCCAGCAGTTTCAACAGGGGGCTGAACACTGAAGCTTTCTTT.

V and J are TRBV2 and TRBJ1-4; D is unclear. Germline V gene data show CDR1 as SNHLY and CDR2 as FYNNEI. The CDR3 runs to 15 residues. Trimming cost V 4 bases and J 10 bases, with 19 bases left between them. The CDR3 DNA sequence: TGTGCCAGCAGTGTAGTCTTTACAACGAGTAGAAAACTGTTTTTT. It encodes CASSVVFTTSRKLFF.

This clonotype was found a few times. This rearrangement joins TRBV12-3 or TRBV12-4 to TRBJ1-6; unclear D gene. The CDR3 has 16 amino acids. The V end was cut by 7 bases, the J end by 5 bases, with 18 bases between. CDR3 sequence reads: CASNLDGEIHNSPLHF. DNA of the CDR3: TGTGCCAGCAATCTCGACGGAGAAATCCATAATTCACCCCTCCACTTT.

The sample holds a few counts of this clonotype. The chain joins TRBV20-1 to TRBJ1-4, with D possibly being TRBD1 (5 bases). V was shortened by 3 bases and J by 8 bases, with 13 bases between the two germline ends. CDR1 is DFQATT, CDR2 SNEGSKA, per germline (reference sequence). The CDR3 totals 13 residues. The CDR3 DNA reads TGCAGTGCTAGTTTCAGGGCAGGAGAAAAACTGTTTTTT. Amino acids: CSASFRAGEKLFF.

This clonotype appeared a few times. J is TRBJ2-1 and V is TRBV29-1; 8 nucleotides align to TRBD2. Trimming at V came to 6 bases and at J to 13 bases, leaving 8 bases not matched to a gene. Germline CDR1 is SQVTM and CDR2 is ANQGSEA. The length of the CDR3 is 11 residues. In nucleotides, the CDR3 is TGCAGCGTCTCCCAGTTAGCGGGACAGTTCTTC. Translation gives CSVSQLAGQFF.

The CDR3 DNA reads TGTGCCACCGGAGGGGGGCTCGAGCAGTACTTC. It specifies CATGGGLEQYF. The J gene is TRBJ2-7, the V gene TRBV2; D possibly uses TRBD1 or TRBD2 (6 bases each). CDR3 size: 11 residues. Trimming removed 10 bases at V and 6 bases at J, with 13 bases between. The germline V gene has CDR1 SNHLY and CDR2 FYNNEI.

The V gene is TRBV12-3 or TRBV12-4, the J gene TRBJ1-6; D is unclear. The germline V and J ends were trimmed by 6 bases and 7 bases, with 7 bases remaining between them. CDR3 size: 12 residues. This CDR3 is CASRSGNSPLHF. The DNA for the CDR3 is TGTGCCAGCAGGAGTGGGAATTCACCCCTCCACTTT.

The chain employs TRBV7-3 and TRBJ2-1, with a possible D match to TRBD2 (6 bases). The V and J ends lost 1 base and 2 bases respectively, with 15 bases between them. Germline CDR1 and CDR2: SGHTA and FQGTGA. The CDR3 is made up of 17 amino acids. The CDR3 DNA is TGTGCCAGCAGCTTAAGTATCCGGCGGGATGCCTACAATGAGCAGTTCTTC. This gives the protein CASSLSIRRDAYNEQFF.

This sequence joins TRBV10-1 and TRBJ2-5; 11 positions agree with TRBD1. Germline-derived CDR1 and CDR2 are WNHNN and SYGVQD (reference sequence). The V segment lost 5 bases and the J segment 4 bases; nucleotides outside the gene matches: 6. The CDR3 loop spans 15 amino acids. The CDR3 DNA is TGCGCCAGCAGTCCCGGACAGGGGGCTGGAGAGACCCAGTACTTC. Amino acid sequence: CASSPGQGAGETQYF.

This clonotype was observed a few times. The CDR3 coding sequence is TGCGCCAGCATGGCACGTAGCGTCTACAATGAGCAGTTCTTC. It yields the protein CASMARSVYNEQFF. This chain uses TRBV5-1 with TRBJ2-1, with D possibly matching TRBD2 (5 bases). The CDR3 contains 14 residues. Germline V gene sequence: CDR1 SGHRS, CDR2 YFSETQ. Trimming cost V 6 bases and J 3 bases, with 13 bases left between them.

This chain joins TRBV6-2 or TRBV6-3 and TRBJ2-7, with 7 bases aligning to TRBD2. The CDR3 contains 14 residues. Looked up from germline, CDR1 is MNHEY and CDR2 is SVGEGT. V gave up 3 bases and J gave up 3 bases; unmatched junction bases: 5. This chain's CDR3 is CASSYRLAVYEQYF. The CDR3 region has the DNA TGTGCCAGCAGTTATCGGCTAGCGGTCTACGAGCAGTACTTC.

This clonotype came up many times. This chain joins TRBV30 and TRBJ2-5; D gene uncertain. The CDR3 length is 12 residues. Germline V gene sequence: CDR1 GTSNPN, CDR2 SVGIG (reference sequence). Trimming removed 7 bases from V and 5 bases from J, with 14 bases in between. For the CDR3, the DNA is TGTGCCTTAAGGTCCCTCCCGGAGACCCAGTACTTC. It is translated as CALRSLPETQYF.

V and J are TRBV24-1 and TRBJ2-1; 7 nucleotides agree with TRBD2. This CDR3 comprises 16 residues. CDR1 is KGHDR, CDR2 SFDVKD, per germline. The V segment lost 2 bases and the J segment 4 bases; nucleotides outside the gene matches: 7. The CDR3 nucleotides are TGTGCCACCAGTGATTCCGGGACTAACGGGTACAATGAGCAGTTCTTC. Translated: CATSDSGTNGYNEQFF.

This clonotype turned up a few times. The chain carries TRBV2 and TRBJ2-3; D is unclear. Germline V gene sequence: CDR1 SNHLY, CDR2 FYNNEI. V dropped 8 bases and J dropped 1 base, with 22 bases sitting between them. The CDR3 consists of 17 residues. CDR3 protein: CASFMTSRTTRTDTQYF. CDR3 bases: TGTGCCAGCTTTATGACCTCCAGAACCACTCGCACAGATACGCAGTATTTT.

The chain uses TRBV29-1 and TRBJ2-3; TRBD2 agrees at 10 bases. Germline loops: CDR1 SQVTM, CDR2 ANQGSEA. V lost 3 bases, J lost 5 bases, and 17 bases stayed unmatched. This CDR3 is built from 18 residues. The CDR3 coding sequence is TGCAGCGTTGACCGCACCCAACAGGGGAGCGGGGGGGGAGATACGCAGTATTTT. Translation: CSVDRTQQGSGGGDTQYF.

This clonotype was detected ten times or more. CDR3 sequence: CASSLLSGSLNQPQHF. The CDR3 bases are TGTGCCAGCAGTTTATTAAGTGGGAGTCTTAATCAGCCCCAGCATTTT. The genes are TRBV12-3 or TRBV12-4 and TRBJ1-5; no reliable D call. The length of the CDR3 is 16 residues. Trimming took off 2 bases at V and 4 bases at J, with 15 bases between the two ends.

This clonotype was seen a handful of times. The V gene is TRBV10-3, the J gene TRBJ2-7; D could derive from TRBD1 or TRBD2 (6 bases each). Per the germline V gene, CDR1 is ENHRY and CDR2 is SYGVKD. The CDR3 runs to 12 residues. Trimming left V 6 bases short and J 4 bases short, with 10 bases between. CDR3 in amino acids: CAISEGGYEQYF. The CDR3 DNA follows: TGTGCCATCAGCGAGGGGGGATACGAGCAGTACTTC.

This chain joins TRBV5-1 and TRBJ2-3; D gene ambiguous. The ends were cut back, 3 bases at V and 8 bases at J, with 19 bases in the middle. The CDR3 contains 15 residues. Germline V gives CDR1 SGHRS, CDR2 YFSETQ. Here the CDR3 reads CASSSPLGISVTQYF. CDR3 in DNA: TGCGCCAGCAGCTCGCCGTTAGGAATCTCTGTTACGCAGTATTTT.

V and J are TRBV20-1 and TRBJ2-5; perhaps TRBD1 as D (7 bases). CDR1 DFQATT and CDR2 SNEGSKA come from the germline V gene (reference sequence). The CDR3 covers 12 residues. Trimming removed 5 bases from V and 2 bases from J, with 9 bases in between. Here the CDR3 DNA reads TGCAGTGCTGCGGGACAGCAAGAGACCCAGTACTTC. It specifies CSAAGQQETQYF.

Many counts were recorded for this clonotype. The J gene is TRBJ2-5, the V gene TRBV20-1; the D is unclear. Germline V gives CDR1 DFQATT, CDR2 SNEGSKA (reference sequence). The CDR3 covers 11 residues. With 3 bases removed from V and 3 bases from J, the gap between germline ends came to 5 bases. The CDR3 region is CSARVEETQYF. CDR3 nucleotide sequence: TGCAGTGCTAGGGTGGAAGAGACCCAGTACTTC.

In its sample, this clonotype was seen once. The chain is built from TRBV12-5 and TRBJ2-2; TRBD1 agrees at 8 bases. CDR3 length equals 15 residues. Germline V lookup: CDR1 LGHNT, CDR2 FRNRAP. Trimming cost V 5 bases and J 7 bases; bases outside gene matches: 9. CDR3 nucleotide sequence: TGTGCTAGTGGTCCGCCCAGGGGGCCCGTCGGGGAGCTGTTTTTT. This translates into CASGPPRGPVGELFF.

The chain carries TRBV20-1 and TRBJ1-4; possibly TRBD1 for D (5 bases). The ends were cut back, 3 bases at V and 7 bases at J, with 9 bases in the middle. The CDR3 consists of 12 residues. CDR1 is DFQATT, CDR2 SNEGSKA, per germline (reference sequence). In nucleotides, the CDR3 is TGCAGTGCTAGGTGGGGCGGTGAAAAACTGTTTTTT. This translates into CSARWGGEKLFF.

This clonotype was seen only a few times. The CDR3 here is CASSLWGSRITGELFF. CDR3 in DNA: TGTGCCAGCAGTTTATGGGGGTCTCGGATCACCGGGGAGCTGTTTTTT. This chain uses TRBV12-3 or TRBV12-4 with TRBJ2-2, with D possibly called TRBD1 or TRBD2 (5 bases each). Trimming removed 2 bases from V and 4 bases from J, with 14 bases in between. This CDR3 comprises 16 residues.

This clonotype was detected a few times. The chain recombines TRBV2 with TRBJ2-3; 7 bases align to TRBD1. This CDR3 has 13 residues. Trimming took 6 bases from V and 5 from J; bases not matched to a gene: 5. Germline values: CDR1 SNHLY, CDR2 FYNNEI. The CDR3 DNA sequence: TGTGCCAGCAGCTCCGACAGGGAAGATACGCAGTATTTT. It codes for CASSSDREDTQYF.